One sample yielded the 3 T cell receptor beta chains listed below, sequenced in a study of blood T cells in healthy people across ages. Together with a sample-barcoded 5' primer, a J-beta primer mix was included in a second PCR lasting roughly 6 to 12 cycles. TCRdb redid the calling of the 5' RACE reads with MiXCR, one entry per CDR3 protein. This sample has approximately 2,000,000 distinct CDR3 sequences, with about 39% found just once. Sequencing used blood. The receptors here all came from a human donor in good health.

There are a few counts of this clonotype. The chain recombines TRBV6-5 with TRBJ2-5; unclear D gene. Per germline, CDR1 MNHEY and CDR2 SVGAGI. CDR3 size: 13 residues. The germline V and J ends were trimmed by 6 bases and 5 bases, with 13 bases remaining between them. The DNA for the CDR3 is TGTGCCAGCAGGGTGGCTCTTCGGGAGACCCAGTACTTC. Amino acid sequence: CASRVALRETQYF.

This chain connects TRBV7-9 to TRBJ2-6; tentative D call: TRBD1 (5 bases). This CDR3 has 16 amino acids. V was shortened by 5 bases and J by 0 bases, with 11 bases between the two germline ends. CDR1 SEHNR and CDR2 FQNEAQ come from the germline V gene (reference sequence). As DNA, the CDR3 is TGTGCCAGCAGCGGCCGACAGAACTCTGGGGCCAACGTCCTGACTTTC. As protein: CASSGRQNSGANVLTF.

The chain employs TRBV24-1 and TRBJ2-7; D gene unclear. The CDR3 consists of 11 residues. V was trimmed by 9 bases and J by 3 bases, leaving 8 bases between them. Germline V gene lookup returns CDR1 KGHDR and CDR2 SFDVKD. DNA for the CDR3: TGTGCCACCTCCGATCACTACGAGCAGTACTTC. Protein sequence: CATSDHYEQYF.